This T cell receptor (beta chain) was profiled in a study of early T cells in non-severe SARS-CoV-2 infection. This CDR3 is 15 amino acids long. Germline CDR1 and CDR2: MNHEY and SVGEGT. V dropped 6 bases and J dropped 3 bases, with 15 bases sitting between them. One entry per CDR3 protein results from TCRdb running MiXCR on the 5' RACE reads. The sample holds fewer than 65,000 distinct CDR3 sequences; 8.5% to 10% are singletons and the top ten take about 3.9%. Only a few counts were recorded for this clonotype. The rearrangement joins TRBV6-2 or TRBV6-3 to TRBJ1-5; unclear D gene. This TCR derives from an adult who was a healthcare worker with PCR-confirmed SARS-CoV-2 infection or an uninfected control (not recorded which). The sample consisted of whole blood, taken at baseline. CDR3 sequence reads: CASRRLREDNQPQHF. The CDR3, as DNA: TGTGCCAGCAGGCGACTGAGGGAGGACAATCAGCCCCAGCATTTT.